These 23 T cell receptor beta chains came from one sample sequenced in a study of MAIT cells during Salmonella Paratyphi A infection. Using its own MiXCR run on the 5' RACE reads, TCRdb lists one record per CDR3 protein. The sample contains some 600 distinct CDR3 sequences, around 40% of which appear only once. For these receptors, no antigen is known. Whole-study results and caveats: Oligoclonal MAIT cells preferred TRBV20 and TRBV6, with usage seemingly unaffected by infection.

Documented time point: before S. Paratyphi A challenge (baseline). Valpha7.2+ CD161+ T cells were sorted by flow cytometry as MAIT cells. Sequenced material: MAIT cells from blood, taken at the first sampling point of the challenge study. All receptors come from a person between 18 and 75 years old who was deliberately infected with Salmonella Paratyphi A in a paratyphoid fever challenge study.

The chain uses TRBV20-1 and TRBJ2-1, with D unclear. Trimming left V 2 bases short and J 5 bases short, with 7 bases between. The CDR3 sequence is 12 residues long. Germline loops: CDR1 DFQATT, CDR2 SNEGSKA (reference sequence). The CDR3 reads CSARRLDNEQFF. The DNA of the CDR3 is TGCAGTGCTAGACGACTTGACAATGAGCAGTTCTTC.

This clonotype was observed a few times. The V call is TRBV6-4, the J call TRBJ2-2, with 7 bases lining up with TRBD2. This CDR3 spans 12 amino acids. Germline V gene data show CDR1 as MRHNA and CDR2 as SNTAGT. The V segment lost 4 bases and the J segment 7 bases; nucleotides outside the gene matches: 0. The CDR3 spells CASSGTSGELFF. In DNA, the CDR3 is TGTGCCAGCAGTGGGACTAGCGGGGAGCTGTTTTTT.

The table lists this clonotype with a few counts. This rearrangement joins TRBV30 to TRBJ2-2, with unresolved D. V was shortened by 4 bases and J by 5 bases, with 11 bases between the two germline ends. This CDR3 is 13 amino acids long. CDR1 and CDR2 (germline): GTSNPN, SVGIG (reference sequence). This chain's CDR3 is CAWTPVGTGELFF. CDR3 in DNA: TGTGCCTGGACCCCGGTGGGGACCGGGGAGCTGTTTTTT.

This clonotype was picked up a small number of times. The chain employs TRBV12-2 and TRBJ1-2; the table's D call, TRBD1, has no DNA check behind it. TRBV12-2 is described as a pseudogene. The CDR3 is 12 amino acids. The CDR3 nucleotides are TGTGCAAGTCGCAGACAGCTCTATGGCTACACCTTC. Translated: CASRRQLYGYTF.

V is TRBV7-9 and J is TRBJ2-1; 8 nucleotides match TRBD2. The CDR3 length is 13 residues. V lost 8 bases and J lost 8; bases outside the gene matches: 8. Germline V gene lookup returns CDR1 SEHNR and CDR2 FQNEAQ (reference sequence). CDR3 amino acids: CASGAGEIDEQFF. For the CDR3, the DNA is TGTGCCAGCGGAGCGGGAGAAATAGATGAGCAGTTCTTC.

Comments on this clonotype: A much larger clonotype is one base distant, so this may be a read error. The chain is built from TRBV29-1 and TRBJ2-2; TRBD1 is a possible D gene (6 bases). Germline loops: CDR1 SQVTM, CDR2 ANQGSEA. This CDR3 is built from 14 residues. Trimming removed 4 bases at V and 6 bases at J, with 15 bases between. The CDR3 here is CSVVGRGSAGELFF. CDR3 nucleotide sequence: TGCAGCGTTGTGGGCAGGGGATCGGCCGGGGAGCTGTTTTTT.

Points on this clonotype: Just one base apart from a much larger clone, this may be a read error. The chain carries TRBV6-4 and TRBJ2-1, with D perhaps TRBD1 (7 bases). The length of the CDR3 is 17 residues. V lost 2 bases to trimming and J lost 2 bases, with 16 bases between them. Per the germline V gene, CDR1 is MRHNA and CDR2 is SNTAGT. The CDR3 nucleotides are TGTGCCAGCAGTGACGGGACCTCAGGGGGGACCTACAATGAGCAGTTCTTC. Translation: CASSDGTSGGTYNEQFF.

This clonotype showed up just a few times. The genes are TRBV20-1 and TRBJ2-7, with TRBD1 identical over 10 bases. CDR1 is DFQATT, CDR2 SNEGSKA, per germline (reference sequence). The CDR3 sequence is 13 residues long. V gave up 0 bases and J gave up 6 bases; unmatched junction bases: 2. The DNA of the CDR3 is TGCAGTGCTAGAGATGGGGACAGGGGCGAGCAGTACTTC. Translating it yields CSARDGDRGEQYF.

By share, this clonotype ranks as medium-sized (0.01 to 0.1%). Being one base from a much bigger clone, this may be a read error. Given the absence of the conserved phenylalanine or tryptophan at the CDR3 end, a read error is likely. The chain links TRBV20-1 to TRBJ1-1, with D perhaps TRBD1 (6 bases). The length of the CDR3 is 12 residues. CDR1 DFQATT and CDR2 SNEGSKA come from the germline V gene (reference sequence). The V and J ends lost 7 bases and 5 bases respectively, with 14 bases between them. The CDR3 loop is CSVSGGETEAFL. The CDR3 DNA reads TGCAGTGTGTCGGGGGGCGAAACTGAAGCTTTCTTG.

CDR3 bases: TGTGCCAGCAGTGAAAAGGGGAAGAAGACCTCTGGGGCCAACGTCCTGACTTTC. This codes for CASSEKGKKTSGANVLTF. The chain is built from TRBV6-1 and TRBJ2-6; the D gene is possibly TRBD1 (5 bases). V was clipped by 2 bases and J by 0 bases, with 14 bases between them. The CDR3 contains 18 residues. The germline V gene has CDR1 MNHNS and CDR2 SASEGT.

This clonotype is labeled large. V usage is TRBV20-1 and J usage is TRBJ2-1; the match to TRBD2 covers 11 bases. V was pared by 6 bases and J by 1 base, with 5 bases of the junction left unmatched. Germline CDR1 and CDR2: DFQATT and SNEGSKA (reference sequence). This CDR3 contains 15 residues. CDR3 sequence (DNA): TGCAGTGCCGGGGGACTAGCGGATTCCTACAATGAGCAGTTCTTC. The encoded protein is CSAGGLADSYNEQFF.

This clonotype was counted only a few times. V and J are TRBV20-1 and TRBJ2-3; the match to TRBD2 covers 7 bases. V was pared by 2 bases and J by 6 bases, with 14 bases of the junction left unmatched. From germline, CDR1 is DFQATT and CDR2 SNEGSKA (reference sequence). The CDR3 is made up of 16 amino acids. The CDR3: CSARQPSRESVDTQYF. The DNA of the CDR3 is TGCAGTGCTAGACAACCCTCGCGGGAGAGTGTGGATACGCAGTATTTT.

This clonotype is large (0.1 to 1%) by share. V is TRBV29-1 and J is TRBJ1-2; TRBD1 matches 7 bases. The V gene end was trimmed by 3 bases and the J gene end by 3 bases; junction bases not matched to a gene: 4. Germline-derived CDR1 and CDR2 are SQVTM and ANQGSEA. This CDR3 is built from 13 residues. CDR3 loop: CSVDTGQHYGYTF. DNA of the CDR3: TGCAGCGTTGATACGGGACAGCACTATGGCTACACCTTC.

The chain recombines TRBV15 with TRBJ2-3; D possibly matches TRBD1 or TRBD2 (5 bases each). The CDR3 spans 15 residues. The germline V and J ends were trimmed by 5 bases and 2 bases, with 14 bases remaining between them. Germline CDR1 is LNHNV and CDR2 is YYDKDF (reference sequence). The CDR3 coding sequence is TGTGCCACCAGCCCAGGGACCGCGGACACAGATACGCAGTATTTT. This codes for CATSPGTADTDTQYF.

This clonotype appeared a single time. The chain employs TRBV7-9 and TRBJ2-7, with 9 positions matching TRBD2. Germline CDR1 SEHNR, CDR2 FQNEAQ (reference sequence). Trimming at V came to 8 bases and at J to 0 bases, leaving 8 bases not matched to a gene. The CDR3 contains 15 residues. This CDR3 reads CASRLGAGGSYEQYF. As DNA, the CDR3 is TGTGCCAGCCGTCTTGGAGCGGGAGGCTCCTACGAGCAGTACTTC.

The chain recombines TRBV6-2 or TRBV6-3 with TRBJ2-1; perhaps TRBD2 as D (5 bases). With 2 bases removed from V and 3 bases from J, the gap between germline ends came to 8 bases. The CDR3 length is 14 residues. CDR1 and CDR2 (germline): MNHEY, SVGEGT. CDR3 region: CASSYGENYNEQFF. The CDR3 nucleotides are TGTGCCAGCAGTTACGGGGAGAACTACAATGAGCAGTTCTTC.

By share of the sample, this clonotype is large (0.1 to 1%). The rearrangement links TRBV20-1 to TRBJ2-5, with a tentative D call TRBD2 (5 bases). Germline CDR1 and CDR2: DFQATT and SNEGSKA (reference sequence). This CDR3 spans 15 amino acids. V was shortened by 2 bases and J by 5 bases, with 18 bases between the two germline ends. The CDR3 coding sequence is TGCAGTGCTAGAAGGCTGACTACCGAAGCGGAGACCCAGTACTTC. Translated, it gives CSARRLTTEAETQYF.

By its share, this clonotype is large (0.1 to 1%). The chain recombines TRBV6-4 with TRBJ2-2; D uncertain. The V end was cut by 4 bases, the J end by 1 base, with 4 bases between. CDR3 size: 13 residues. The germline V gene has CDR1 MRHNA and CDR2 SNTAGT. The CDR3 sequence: CASSAGNTGELFF. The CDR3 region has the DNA TGTGCCAGCAGTGCAGGGAACACCGGGGAGCTGTTTTTT.

The CDR3 sequence is CASSHGLGSYNEQFF. The CDR3, as DNA: TGTGCCAGCAGCCATGGACTAGGGTCCTACAATGAGCAGTTCTTC. V usage is TRBV5-6 and J usage is TRBJ2-1; 7 bases align to TRBD2. V lost 4 bases and J lost 1; bases outside the gene matches: 5. This CDR3 has 15 amino acids. CDR1 and CDR2 (germline): SGHDT, YYEEEE.

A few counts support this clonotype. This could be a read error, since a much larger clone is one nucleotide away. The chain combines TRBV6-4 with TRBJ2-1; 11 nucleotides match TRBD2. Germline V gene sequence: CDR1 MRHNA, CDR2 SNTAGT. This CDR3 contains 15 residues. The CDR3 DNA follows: TGTGCCAGCAGTGGACTAGCGGGGTCCTACAATGAGCAGGTCTTC. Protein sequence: CASSGLAGSYNEQVF.

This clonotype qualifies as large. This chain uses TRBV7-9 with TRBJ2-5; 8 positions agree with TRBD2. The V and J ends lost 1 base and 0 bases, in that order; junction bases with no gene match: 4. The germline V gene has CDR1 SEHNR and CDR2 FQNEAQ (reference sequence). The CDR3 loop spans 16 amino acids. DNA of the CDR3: TGTGCCAGCAGCTTAGGGCAGCGGGAGTACCAAGAGACCCAGTACTTC. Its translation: CASSLGQREYQETQYF.

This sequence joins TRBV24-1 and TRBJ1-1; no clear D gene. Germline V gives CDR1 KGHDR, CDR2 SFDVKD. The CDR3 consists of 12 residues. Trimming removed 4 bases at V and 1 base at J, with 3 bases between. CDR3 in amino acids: CATSDPNTEAFF. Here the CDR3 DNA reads TGTGCCACCAGTGACCCGAACACTGAAGCTTTCTTT.

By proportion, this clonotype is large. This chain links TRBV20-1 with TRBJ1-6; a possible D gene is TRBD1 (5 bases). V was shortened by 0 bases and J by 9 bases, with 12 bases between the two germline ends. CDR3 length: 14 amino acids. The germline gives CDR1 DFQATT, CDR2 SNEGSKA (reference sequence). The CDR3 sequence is CSARDGTGSSPLHF. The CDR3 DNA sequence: TGCAGTGCTAGAGATGGGACTGGGAGTTCACCCCTCCACTTT.